A few counts support the clone carrying this TCR beta chain. This sample was included in a study of shared clonotypes between healthy human individuals. With 7 bases clipped from V and 1 base from J, the junction kept 9 bases outside the gene matches. Germline V lookup: CDR1 MDHEN, CDR2 SYDVKM. This CDR3 has 15 residues. The method was immunoSEQ multiplex PCR; TCRdb's version includes in-frame clones alone and lacks a portion of them. The data show 550,000 to 850,000 clones, approximately 74% seen once. The chain recombines TRBV28 with TRBJ1-1; 7 bases are a match to TRBD1. The receptor was isolated from a woman younger than 45 in good health. Sequencing was done on a sample of memory CD4+ T cells sorted from blood. Subset noted: CD45RA-negative fraction. The CDR3 is CASTPQGDGNTEAFF. The CDR3, as DNA: TGTGCCAGCACCCCCCAGGGGGATGGGAACACTGAAGCTTTCTTT.